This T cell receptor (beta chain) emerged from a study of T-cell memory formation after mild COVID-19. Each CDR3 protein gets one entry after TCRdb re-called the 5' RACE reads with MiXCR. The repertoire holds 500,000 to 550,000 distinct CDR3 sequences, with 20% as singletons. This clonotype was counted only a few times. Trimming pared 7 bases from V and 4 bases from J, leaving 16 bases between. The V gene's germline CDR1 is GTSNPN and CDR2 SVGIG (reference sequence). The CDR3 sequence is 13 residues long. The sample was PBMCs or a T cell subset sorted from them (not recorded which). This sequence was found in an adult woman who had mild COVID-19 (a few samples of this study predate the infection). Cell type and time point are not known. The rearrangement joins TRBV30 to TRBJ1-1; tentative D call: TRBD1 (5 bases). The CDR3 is CASRAGSGTEAFF. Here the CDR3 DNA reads TGTGCCTCACGGGCAGGGTCCGGCACTGAAGCTTTCTTT.